Below are 26 T cell receptor beta chains sequenced from a single sample in a study of T cell responses to AZD1222 COVID-19 vaccine. Using immunoSEQ multiplex PCR, the repertoire was profiled, and TCRdb retains in-frame clones only, with some absent. The sample lists roughly 70,000 clones, less than 85% seen once, with over 20% in the top ten. Sequencing was performed on peripheral blood, taken on day 0 of AZD1222 vaccination. The origin of the receptors is an adult in good health.

The genes are TRBV5-1 and TRBJ2-7; 9 bases map to TRBD2. Germline CDR1 is SGHRS and CDR2 is YFSETQ. This CDR3 is built from 15 residues. Losses at the gene ends were 4 bases for V and 5 bases for J; bases not matched to a gene: 10. The CDR3 DNA is TGCGCCAGCAGCCCCAATAGCGGGAGAAAAGACGAGCAGTACTTC. Encoded protein: CASSPNSGRKDEQYF.

This CDR3 reads CASRRKSGSSYEQYF. CDR3 coding DNA: TGTGCCAGCAGGCGGAAAAGCGGGAGCTCCTACGAGCAGTACTTC. The rearrangement joins TRBV7-9 to TRBJ2-7; 8 bases line up with TRBD2. Per the germline V gene, CDR1 is SEHNR and CDR2 is FQNEAQ (reference sequence). This CDR3 is 15 amino acids long. Unmatched junction bases numbered 7, after V lost 6 bases and J lost 0 bases.

The chain carries TRBV5-1 and TRBJ2-5, with D possibly TRBD1 on 6 matching bases. Trimming removed 4 bases at V and 5 bases at J, with 18 bases between. The CDR3 has 15 amino acids. Per germline, CDR1 SGHRS and CDR2 YFSETQ. The chain's CDR3 is CASSPSTGGLETQYF. The DNA for the CDR3 is TGCGCCAGCAGCCCCTCGACAGGCGGGTTGGAGACCCAGTACTTC.

This clone appeared a few times. The V call is TRBV25-1, the J call TRBJ1-6, with 8 bases that match TRBD1. Germline lookup yields CDR1 MGHDK and CDR2 SYGVNS. This CDR3 spans 15 amino acids. V dropped 3 bases and J dropped 7; count of bases not matched to a gene: 5. As DNA, the CDR3 is TGTGCCAGCAGTGATCCCCGACAGGGGAATTCACCCCTCCACTTT. Translation: CASSDPRQGNSPLHF.

This chain joins TRBV5-1 and TRBJ1-3; maybe TRBD1 (6 bases). Trimming shortened V by 8 bases and J by 2 bases, and 14 bases separated the two germline ends. The CDR3 loop spans 14 amino acids. The germline gives CDR1 SGHRS, CDR2 YFSETQ. CDR3 DNA: TGCGCCAGTAGTACCAACAGGGCTGGAAACACCATATATTTT. It is translated as CASSTNRAGNTIYF.

The genes are TRBV6-1 and TRBJ1-2, with a tentative D call TRBD1 (5 bases). Trimming shortened V by 0 bases and J by 4 bases, and 18 bases separated the two germline ends. This CDR3 has 17 amino acids. In germline, CDR1 is MNHNS, CDR2 SASEGT. CDR3: CASSEALRGPGGYGYTF. As DNA, the CDR3 is TGTGCCAGCAGTGAAGCGCTTCGGGGCCCGGGCGGCTATGGCTACACCTTC.

This sequence joins TRBV10-1 and TRBJ2-3, with 9 bases aligning to TRBD2. The germline CDR1 and CDR2 sequences are WNHNN and SYGVQD (reference sequence). The CDR3 totals 17 residues. Germline trimming cut 3 bases from V and 6 bases from J; bases unmatched to any gene: 13. The chain's CDR3 is CASSDPLALAGSDTQYF. The DNA for the CDR3 is TGCGCCAGCAGTGATCCTCTCGCTCTAGCGGGATCCGATACGCAGTATTTT.

There are a few counts of this clone. The chain uses TRBV3-1 (or the pseudogene TRBV3-2) and TRBJ2-5; no definite D call. The CDR3 totals 14 residues. Trimming took 3 bases from V and 5 from J, leaving 13 bases between them. The germline gives CDR1 LGHDT, CDR2 YNNKEL (reference sequence). CDR3 protein: CASSHSTSYETQYF. CDR3 bases: TGTGCCAGCAGCCATTCAACATCTTACGAGACCCAGTACTTC.

This chain joins TRBV18 and TRBJ2-5, with TRBD2 matching over 8 bases. Germline V gives CDR1 KGHSH, CDR2 LQKENI. CDR3 length equals 14 residues. V was clipped by 6 bases and J by 1 base; unmatched bases: 4. The CDR3 here is CASSRGGAQETQYF. The CDR3, as DNA: TGTGCCAGCTCCCGGGGGGGCGCCCAAGAGACCCAGTACTTC.

The chain combines TRBV6-5 with TRBJ2-2, with D unclear. Per germline, CDR1 MNHEY and CDR2 SVGAGI. CDR3 length: 12 amino acids. The germline V and J ends were trimmed by 4 bases and 2 bases, with 2 bases remaining between them. CDR3 residues: CASSSNTGELFF. Written as DNA, the CDR3 is TGTGCCAGCAGTTCTAACACCGGGGAGCTGTTTTTT.

This clone was found a few times. V is TRBV12-3 or TRBV12-4 and J is TRBJ1-5; D is unresolved. Trimming stripped 3 bases from V and 4 bases from J, with 4 bases between. The CDR3 consists of 12 residues. The CDR3 DNA follows: TGTGCCAGCAGTTTTGTAAATCAGCCCCAGCATTTT. It translates to CASSFVNQPQHF.

The rearrangement links TRBV6-5 to TRBJ1-2; TRBD1 matches at 11 bases. V lost 2 bases and J lost 7; bases outside the gene matches: 3. The length of the CDR3 is 14 residues. Germline V gene data show CDR1 as MNHEY and CDR2 as SVGAGI. This chain's CDR3 is CASSYPGTGGGYTF. For the CDR3, the DNA is TGTGCCAGCAGTTACCCCGGGACAGGGGGTGGCTACACCTTC.

This clone was picked up one time. The V call is TRBV3-1 (or the pseudogene TRBV3-2), the J call TRBJ2-3; 7 nucleotides match TRBD2. From germline, CDR1 is LGHDT and CDR2 YNNKEL (reference sequence). This CDR3 has 13 residues. Trimming removed 1 base from V and 8 bases from J; junction bases left unmatched: 3. CDR3 DNA: TGTGCCAGCAGCCAAGTCGGCGGGGGTACGCAGTATTTT. Residues: CASSQVGGGTQYF.

V usage is TRBV15 and J usage is TRBJ1-1, with D uncertain. V was pared by 0 bases and J by 5 bases, with 10 bases between. This CDR3 comprises 14 residues. Germline V lookup: CDR1 LNHNV, CDR2 YYDKDF (reference sequence). The CDR3 loop reads CATSREGSWTEAFF. For the CDR3, the DNA is TGTGCCACCAGCAGAGAGGGATCGTGGACTGAAGCTTTCTTT. Based on the CDR3 plus reference TRBV15 and TRBJ1-1, the full variable domain is DAMVIQNPRYQVTQFGKPVTLSCSQTLNHNVMYWYQQKSSQAPKLLFHYYDKDFNNEADTPDNFQSRRPNTSFCFLDIRSPGLGDTAMYLCATSREGSWTEAFFGQGTRLTVV.

The count of this clone is one. CDR3 sequence: CASSSKTSGKFTDTQYF. DNA for the CDR3: TGCGCCAGCAGCTCCAAGACTAGCGGAAAGTTCACAGATACGCAGTATTTT. The chain combines TRBV5-1 with TRBJ2-3; the match to TRBD2 covers 9 bases. The trim removed 3 bases at V and 2 bases at J, leaving 10 bases unmatched. This CDR3 has 17 amino acids. Germline loops: CDR1 SGHRS, CDR2 YFSETQ.

The table lists this clone with many counts. The rearrangement links TRBV6-5 to TRBJ1-5; a weak D match, TRBD1 (6 bases). The CDR3 covers 15 residues. V lost 6 bases and J 0 bases, leaving 12 bases between the germline ends. Germline lookup yields CDR1 MNHEY and CDR2 SVGAGI. This CDR3 reads CASSPGTNSNQPQHF. Written as DNA, the CDR3 is TGTGCCAGCAGCCCAGGGACAAATAGCAATCAGCCCCAGCATTTT.

CDR3 DNA: TGTGCCATCAGGACAGGGATCGGGAACACTGAAGCTTTCTTT. Residues: CAIRTGIGNTEAFF. V usage is TRBV10-3 and J usage is TRBJ1-1; 7 bases align to TRBD1. The CDR3 is 14 residues long. V was pared by 6 bases and J by 1 base, with 5 bases of the junction left unmatched. The germline V gene has CDR1 ENHRY and CDR2 SYGVKD.

V usage is TRBV2 and J usage is TRBJ1-1; D remains ambiguous. Germline V gene sequence: CDR1 SNHLY, CDR2 FYNNEI. Trimming removed 4 bases at V and 0 bases at J, with 15 bases between. This CDR3 has 16 amino acids. CDR3 DNA sequence: TGTGCCAGCAGTGTAACGATAGGTGAGATGAACACTGAAGCTTTCTTT. This translates into CASSVTIGEMNTEAFF.

Turning to this clone: The junction shows a germline mismatch at one end, possibly a read error. The J gene is TRBJ2-1, the V gene TRBV14; D gene uncertain. Germline-derived CDR1 and CDR2 are SGHDN and FVKESK. There are 14 residues in the CDR3. The DNA of the CDR3 is TGTGCCAGCAGCCAAAGCCCCATCCTCCGGACCTTGGTCTTC. It is translated as CASSQSPILRTLVF.

This clone was seen a few times. The chain employs TRBV20-1 and TRBJ2-7; 9 nucleotides agree with TRBD2. The V gene end was trimmed by 3 bases and the J gene end by 0 bases; junction bases not matched to a gene: 12. Germline lookup yields CDR1 DFQATT and CDR2 SNEGSKA (reference sequence). The CDR3 loop spans 17 amino acids. The CDR3 DNA reads TGCAGTGCTAGTTCTTTGGCTAGCGGGACTCACTCCTACGAGCAGTACTTC. This translates into CSASSLASGTHSYEQYF.

The chain is built from TRBV11-3 and TRBJ2-3, with 7 bases aligning to TRBD2. The V segment lost 4 bases and the J segment 6 bases; nucleotides outside the gene matches: 7. CDR1 and CDR2 (germline): SGHNT, YENEEA. This CDR3 spans 14 amino acids. CDR3: CASSYRGGSDTQYF. DNA for the CDR3: TGTGCCAGCAGCTACCGCGGGGGTAGCGATACGCAGTATTTT.

The CDR3 is CASSDLTRGEQYF. The CDR3 DNA reads TGCGCCAGCAGTGACCTAACAAGGGGCGAGCAGTACTTC. The chain employs TRBV10-2 and TRBJ2-7; D perhaps matches TRBD1 (5 bases). V lost 3 bases to trimming and J lost 6 bases, with 12 bases between them. The V gene's germline CDR1 is WSHSY and CDR2 SAAADI. This CDR3 comprises 13 residues.

The rearrangement uses TRBV27 and TRBJ1-5; maybe TRBD1 (6 bases). V lost 7 bases and J lost 5, with 12 bases in between. The CDR3 is 13 residues long. Germline CDR1 MNHEY, CDR2 SMNVEV (reference sequence). The CDR3 reads CASTSDRYQPQHF. CDR3 DNA: TGTGCCAGCACCAGCGACAGGTATCAGCCCCAGCATTTT.

The rearrangement joins TRBV6-5 to TRBJ1-2; 7 nucleotides agree with TRBD1. J gave up 6 bases and V 11 bases, and 12 bases lay outside the gene matches. The germline CDR1 and CDR2 sequences are MNHEY and SVGAGI. This CDR3 is built from 13 residues. The CDR3: CAADPRGGHGYTF. In DNA, the CDR3 is TGTGCCGCAGACCCCAGGGGGGGTCATGGCTACACCTTC.

The chain employs TRBV6-5 and TRBJ1-4; 7 positions match TRBD1. This CDR3 comprises 14 residues. Germline loops: CDR1 MNHEY, CDR2 SVGAGI. V lost 4 bases, J lost 7 bases, and 6 bases stayed unmatched. The CDR3 reads CASSFRTGSEKLFF. The CDR3 bases are TGTGCCAGCAGTTTCAGGACAGGTAGTGAAAAACTGTTTTTT.

The V and J genes are TRBV18 and TRBJ2-2, with TRBD2 matching 13 bases. The CDR3 sequence is 16 residues long. Trimming at V came to 3 bases and at J to 5 bases, leaving 3 bases not matched to a gene. Per germline, CDR1 KGHSH and CDR2 LQKENI. The CDR3 loop reads CASSPRLAGGTGELFF. The CDR3 bases are TGTGCCAGCTCACCGAGACTAGCGGGAGGTACCGGGGAGCTGTTTTTT. Based on the CDR3 plus reference TRBV18 and TRBJ2-2, the full variable domain is NAGVMQNPRHLVRRRGQEARLRCSPMKGHSHVYWYRQLPEEGLKFMVYLQKENIIDESGMPKERFSAEFPKEGPSILRIQQVVRGDSAAYFCASSPRLAGGTGELFFGEGSRLTVL.